The rows below give T cell receptor beta chains drawn from one sample of a study of vaccination and CD4 T cells after COVID-19. TCRdb independently ran MiXCR on the PCR reads; one entry per CDR3 protein. The sample lists 15,000 to 20,000 distinct CDR3 sequences; around 43% were seen once. What these receptors recognize is not known. The material sequenced was CD4+ T cells from blood, cultured in vitro, taken before SARS-CoV-2 vaccination. These receptors originate from a human donor who had recovered from COVID-19. Each CDR3 is given with its conserved first and last residue. The order of the fields is D gene, clone size, J gene, V gene, CDR3 protein, CDR3 DNA. A D gene is named only where the DNA matches it firmly. Only some rows state a clone size, as once, few, many or a class for expanded clones.

. medium-sized TRBJ2-7 TRBV27 CASSSGGYEQYF TGTGCCAGCAGTAGTGGGGGATACGAGCAGTACTTC
. once TRBJ1-2 TRBV5-1 CASSLWEGEAGSYGYTF TGCGCCAGCAGCTTGTGGGAAGGGGAGGCGGGTAGCTATGGCTACACCTTC
TRBD2 few TRBJ2-3 TRBV20-1 CSSTSASTDTQYF TGCAGCTCCACTAGCGCTAGCACAGATACGCAGTATTTT
TRBD2 . TRBJ2-7 TRBV6-2/TRBV6-3 CASRTAGGSSRYF TGTGCCAGCAGAACCGCGGGGGGTTCCAGTAGGTACTTC
. . TRBJ1-5 TRBV18 CASSPPTGQPQHF TGTGCCAGCTCACCACCGACAGGTCAGCCCCAGCATTTT
. few TRBJ1-5 TRBV19 CASSISSPDQPQHF TGTGCCAGTAGTATCTCGTCGCCAGATCAGCCCCAGCATTTT
. . TRBJ1-1 TRBV6-2/TRBV6-3 CASSFLGVGRNTEAFF TGTGCCAGCAGTTTCCTTGGAGTTGGGCGCAACACTGAAGCTTTCTTT
. few TRBJ1-1 TRBV7-3 CASNKKSIFRDTEAFF TGTGCCAGCAACAAGAAGTCTATTTTTCGCGACACTGAAGCTTTCTTT
TRBD2 few TRBJ2-1 TRBV7-2 CASSRGVSYNEQFF TGTGCCAGCTCTCGGGGGGTCTCCTACAATGAGCAGTTCTTC
. . TRBJ2-5 TRBV30 CAWSGGQETQYF TGTGCCTGGAGTGGGGGGCAAGAGACCCAGTACTTC
. few TRBJ2-7 TRBV6-1 CASVVGEGEQYF TGTGCCAGCGTCGTGGGCGAAGGCGAGCAGTACTTC
. . TRBJ1-1 TRBV15 CATSRDSLVTEAFF TGTGCCACCAGCAGAGACTCTTTGGTCACTGAAGCTTTCTTT
. few TRBJ2-2 TRBV12-3/TRBV12-4 CASSPRRDRELFF TGTGCCAGCAGTCCCCGGCGGGACAGGGAGCTGTTTTTT
. . TRBJ1-1 TRBV19 CASSIVGGNTEAFF TGTGCCAGTAGTATAGTCGGGGGGAACACTGAAGCTTTCTTT
. . TRBJ1-2 TRBV2 CASRVTQLTDGYTF TGTGCCAGCAGGGTAACACAACTAACCGATGGCTACACCTTC
. . TRBJ2-1 TRBV7-2 CASSRIMDSSYNEQFF TGTGCCAGCAGTCGAATCATGGACAGCTCCTACAATGAGCAGTTCTTC
. few TRBJ1-5 TRBV6-5 CASSYGSNQPQHF TGTGCCAGCAGTTACGGTAGCAATCAGCCCCAGCATTTT
. . TRBJ1-6 TRBV10-3 CAISESVVGSPLHF TGTGCCATCAGTGAGTCAGTAGTCGGTTCACCCCTCCACTTT
TRBD1 few TRBJ1-5 TRBV19 CASSATRGPLPNQPQHF TGTGCCAGTAGTGCCACCAGGGGGCCGCTTCCCAATCAGCCCCAGCATTTT
TRBD1 . TRBJ2-7 TRBV6-2/TRBV6-3 CASSERVGQGYEQYF TGTGCCAGCAGTGAACGCGTGGGACAGGGCTACGAGCAGTACTTC
. . TRBJ2-7 TRBV19 CASSTGRGHEQYF TGTGCCAGTAGTACAGGACGAGGGCACGAGCAGTACTTC
. . TRBJ1-1 TRBV7-9 CASSPEGTGGAFF TGTGCCAGCAGCCCTGAGGGGACCGGGGGAGCTTTCTTT
TRBD1 . TRBJ1-1 TRBV7-3 CASSLDPGQGKAFF TGTGCCAGCAGCTTAGATCCGGGACAGGGGAAAGCTTTCTTT
. . TRBJ1-1 TRBV20-1 CSALQVNTEAFF TGCAGTGCCCTCCAAGTGAACACTGAAGCTTTCTTT
TRBD1 . TRBJ1-2 TRBV20-1 CSATGQGNLRGYTF TGCAGTGCTACCGGACAGGGTAATCTGAGAGGCTACACCTTC
. few TRBJ2-7 TRBV11-3 CASSAYRDYEQYF TGTGCCAGCAGCGCCTACAGGGATTACGAGCAGTACTTC
. . TRBJ1-2 TRBV5-6 CASSLERFHGYTF TGTGCCAGCAGCTTGGAGAGGTTCCATGGCTACACCTTC
. . TRBJ2-7 TRBV20-1 CSASPDSYEQYF TGCAGTGCTAGCCCGGACAGCTACGAGCAGTACTTC
. . TRBJ2-1 TRBV7-8 CASSPRSAGSYSEQFF TGTGCCAGCAGCCCCCGCTCGGCAGGGTCGTACAGTGAGCAGTTCTTC
TRBD1 few TRBJ1-2 TRBV28 CASTPGGDHYGYTF TGTGCCAGCACCCCAGGGGGGGACCACTATGGCTACACCTTC
. . TRBJ1-1 TRBV7-2 CASSLELSGTEAFF TGTGCCAGCAGCTTAGAGTTATCGGGGACTGAAGCTTTCTTT
TRBD2 . TRBJ2-3 TRBV7-9 CASSLAGGTGTSGTDTQYF TGTGCCAGCAGCTTAGCGGGGGGAACCGGGACTAGCGGTACAGATACGCAGTATTTT
. . TRBJ2-7 TRBV6-1 CASTQGTKQYF TGTGCCAGCACCCAAGGTACAAAGCAGTACTTC
. . TRBJ2-5 TRBV27 CASSGSLAQETQYF TGTGCCAGCTCGGGGTCACTAGCTCAAGAGACCCAGTACTTC
TRBD1 once TRBJ1-5 TRBV12-3/TRBV12-4 CASRGQGARQPQHF TGTGCCAGCAGGGGACAGGGGGCCCGACAGCCCCAGCATTTT
TRBD2 few TRBJ2-5 TRBV11-3 CASSLGSGSGGNQETQYF TGTGCCAGCAGCTTAGGGTCGGGTAGCGGGGGTAACCAAGAGACCCAGTACTTC
TRBD1 few TRBJ1-2 TRBV11-3 CASSLAATGGSGYTF TGTGCCAGCAGCTTAGCGGCGACAGGGGGCTCTGGCTACACCTTC
. once TRBJ1-3 TRBV6-4 CASSRGEGNTIYF TGTGCCAGCAGCAGGGGAGAGGGAAACACCATATATTTT
. . TRBJ2-2 TRBV6-1 CASSRAARTGELFF TGTGCCAGCAGCAGGGCGGCTCGCACCGGGGAGCTGTTTTTT
. . TRBJ2-5 TRBV12-3/TRBV12-4 CASSLGGAFQETQYF TGTGCCAGCAGTTTAGGGGGGGCCTTCCAAGAGACCCAGTACTTC
TRBD2 . TRBJ2-5 TRBV27 CASRVLAGNQETQYF TGTGCCAGCAGGGTACTAGCGGGTAACCAAGAGACCCAGTACTTC
. . TRBJ2-7 TRBV28 CASSYLQSGEQYF TGTGCCAGCAGTTATTTACAGTCCGGCGAGCAGTACTTC
TRBD2 . TRBJ2-3 TRBV6-2/TRBV6-3 CAGGSSGRGDTQYF TGTGCCGGGGGATCTAGCGGGAGAGGAGATACGCAGTATTTT
. . TRBJ2-7 TRBV7-6 CASSLAGGRYEQYF TGTGCCAGCAGCTTAGCCGGGGGCAGATACGAGCAGTACTTC
TRBD2 . TRBJ2-3 TRBV20-1 CSARTRGMGLGTDTQYF TGCAGTGCACGGACGCGGGGGATGGGGTTAGGCACAGATACGCAGTATTTT
TRBD1 . TRBJ1-1 TRBV7-2 CASSFHFGQGDTEAFF TGTGCCAGCAGCTTCCACTTCGGACAGGGAGACACTGAAGCTTTCTTT